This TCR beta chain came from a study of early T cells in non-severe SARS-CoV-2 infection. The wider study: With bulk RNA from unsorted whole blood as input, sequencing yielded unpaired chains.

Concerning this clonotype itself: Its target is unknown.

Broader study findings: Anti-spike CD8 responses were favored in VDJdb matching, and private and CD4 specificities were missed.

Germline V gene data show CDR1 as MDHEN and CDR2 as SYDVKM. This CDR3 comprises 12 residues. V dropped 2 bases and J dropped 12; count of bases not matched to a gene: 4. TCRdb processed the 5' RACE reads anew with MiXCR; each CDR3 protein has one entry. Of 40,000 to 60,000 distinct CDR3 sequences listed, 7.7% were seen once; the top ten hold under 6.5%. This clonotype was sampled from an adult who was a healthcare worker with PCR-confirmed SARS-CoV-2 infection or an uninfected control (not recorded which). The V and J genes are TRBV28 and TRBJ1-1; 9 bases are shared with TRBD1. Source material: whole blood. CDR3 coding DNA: TGTGCCAGCAGTTTAAAGGACAGGGGATCTTTCTTT. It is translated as CASSLKDRGSFF. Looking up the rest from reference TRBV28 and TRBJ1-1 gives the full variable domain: DVKVTQSSRYLVKRTGEKVFLECVQDMDHENMFWYRQDPGLGLRLIYFSYDVKMKEKGDIPEGYSVSREKKERFSLILESASTNQTSMYLCASSLKDRGSFFGQGTRLTVV.